This TCR beta chain was captured by sequencing in a study of T cell changes during pregnancy in multiple sclerosis. The method was immunoSEQ multiplex PCR; TCRdb's version includes in-frame clones alone and lacks a portion of them. The sample lists 55,000 to 80,000 clones, 93% occurring once. The CDR3 is made up of 14 amino acids. Looked up from germline, CDR1 is SGHTA and CDR2 is FQGNSA. Trimming at V came to 5 bases and at J to 3 bases, leaving 3 bases not matched to a gene. This rearrangement joins TRBV7-2 to TRBJ2-7, with 11 nucleotides matching TRBD1. The starting material was CD8+ T cells from peripheral blood mononuclear cells, obtained in the second trimester of pregnancy. The TCR comes from a female donor with multiple sclerosis, enrolled in a pregnancy study. The CDR3 sequence is CASSAGTGGYEQYF. As DNA, the CDR3 is TGTGCCAGCAGCGCCGGGACAGGGGGCTACGAGCAGTACTTC.